This T cell receptor beta chain was recorded in a study of shared clonotypes between healthy human individuals. Overall study findings and caveats: Generation probability values for non-shared clonotypes were lower than those for clonotypes shared by all four donors.

In the original analysis: Filtering differed because ImmunoSEQ produced junction-only sequences that carried no quality scores. TCRdb's copy holds only in-frame clones and misses some; the assay was immunoSEQ multiplex PCR. The V and J calls and the clone size are those of that table, but D and trimming were determined from the DNA. The repertoire holds around 2.5 million clones, approximately 94% seen once, with more than 0.35% in the top ten. Memory CD4+ cells were the fraction left after CD45RA+ naive selection. The sample holds a few counts of this clone. Its specificity is unknown. The same CDR3 arises from other DNA sequences in this sample as well. Germline V lookup: CDR1 LGHNA, CDR2 YNFKEQ. V was cut by 2 bases and J by 1 base, with 6 bases left in between. This CDR3 is built from 14 residues.

The rearrangement uses TRBV4-2 and TRBJ1-5; D gene uncertain. Sequences were obtained from naive CD4+ T cells from PBMCs. Subset in this sample: CD45RA+ positively selected. The source is a young man in good health. Some clones in this sample may be carry-over from other donors' samples. The CDR3 is CASSQRISNQPQHF. DNA for the CDR3: TGTGCCAGCAGCCAAAGGATAAGCAATCAGCCCCAGCATTTT.